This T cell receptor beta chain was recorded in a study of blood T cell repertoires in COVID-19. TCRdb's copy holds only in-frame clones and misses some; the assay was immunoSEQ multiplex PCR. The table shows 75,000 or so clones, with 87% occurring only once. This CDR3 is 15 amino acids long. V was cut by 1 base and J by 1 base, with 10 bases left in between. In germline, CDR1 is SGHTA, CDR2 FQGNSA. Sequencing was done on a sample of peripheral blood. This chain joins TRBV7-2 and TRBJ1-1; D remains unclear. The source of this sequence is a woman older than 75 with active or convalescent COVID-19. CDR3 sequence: CASSLVAGTNTEAFF. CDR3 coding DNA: TGTGCCAGCAGCTTAGTGGCAGGAACGAACACTGAAGCTTTCTTT.